These 8 T cell receptor beta chains share one sample of origin, sequenced in a study of CD8 T cells in ankylosing spondylitis. Overall study findings and caveats: It appeared that ankylosing spondylitis blood was characterized by a TCR beta motif of 8 or 9 highly homologous variants.

TCRdb redid the calling of the 5' RACE reads with MiXCR, one entry per CDR3 protein. Found here are around 220,000 distinct CDR3 sequences, approximately 20% of them singletons; the top ten hold roughly 42%. For these TCRs, the target antigens are not known. The sequenced sample was blood, either unsorted or a sorted T cell fraction (not recorded which). Source of these receptors: a male donor with ankylosing spondylitis.

This clonotype was seen ten or more times. The rearrangement joins TRBV7-9 to TRBJ1-3; 7 nucleotides match TRBD1. Trimming removed 5 bases from V and 4 bases from J; junction bases left unmatched: 8. In germline, CDR1 is SEHNR, CDR2 FQNEAQ (reference sequence). The CDR3 extends over 15 amino acids. Here the CDR3 reads CASSPPTGTGNTIYF. In DNA form, the CDR3 reads TGTGCCAGCAGCCCACCGACAGGGACGGGAAACACCATATATTTT.

The chain carries TRBV7-9 and TRBJ1-1; no firm D call. V was trimmed by 9 bases and J by 1 base, leaving 9 bases between them. This CDR3 has 12 residues. Germline V lookup: CDR1 SEHNR, CDR2 FQNEAQ (reference sequence). The CDR3 reads CASGRGNTEAFF. The CDR3 region has the DNA TGTGCCAGTGGCCGAGGGAACACTGAAGCTTTCTTT.

Here the CDR3 reads CASSYGGLAGGPAYNEQFF. For the CDR3, the DNA is TGTGCCAGCAGTTACGGGGGACTAGCGGGAGGGCCCGCCTACAATGAGCAGTTCTTC. The chain joins TRBV6-5 to TRBJ2-1; TRBD2 matches 16 bases. The germline CDR1 and CDR2 sequences are MNHEY and SVGAGI. V dropped 2 bases and J dropped 2; count of bases not matched to a gene: 6. The CDR3 loop spans 19 amino acids.

This clonotype was found a few times. The chain recombines TRBV6-5 with TRBJ2-3; 8 bases fit TRBD2. The V gene end was trimmed by 4 bases and the J gene end by 2 bases; junction bases not matched to a gene: 8. The CDR3 is 16 residues long. Per germline, CDR1 MNHEY and CDR2 SVGAGI. CDR3 protein: CASSSGLASHTDTQYF. In DNA form, the CDR3 reads TGTGCCAGCAGTTCTGGACTAGCCTCCCACACAGATACGCAGTATTTT.

The chain joins TRBV2 to TRBJ2-2, with D uncertain. V lost 6 bases to trimming and J lost 0 bases, with 11 bases between them. The CDR3 is 15 amino acids. Germline V gene lookup returns CDR1 SNHLY and CDR2 FYNNEI. CDR3 loop: CASSLDASNTGELFF. The CDR3 nucleotides read TGTGCCAGCAGCCTGGACGCCTCGAACACCGGGGAGCTGTTTTTT.

This clonotype was counted between two and nine times. The chain couples TRBV5-1 to TRBJ1-5; 7 bases align to TRBD1. The ends lost 4 bases at V and 3 bases at J; junction bases unmatched: 7. CDR1 and CDR2 from the germline V gene are SGHRS and YFSETQ. The CDR3 covers 15 residues. Written as DNA, the CDR3 is TGCGCCAGCAGCACCACAGGGGCGTCCAATCAGCCCCAGCATTTT. Amino acid sequence: CASSTTGASNQPQHF.

This chain connects TRBV10-3 to TRBJ1-2; 7 nucleotides line up with TRBD1. The CDR3 consists of 16 residues. Germline V gives CDR1 ENHRY, CDR2 SYGVKD. Germline trimming cut 3 bases from V and 1 base from J; bases unmatched to any gene: 8. The CDR3 DNA sequence: TGTGCCATCAGTGACGGGACAGCCACGTTTAACTATGGCTACACCTTC. This encodes CAISDGTATFNYGYTF.

This chain connects TRBV7-9 to TRBJ2-1; D gene ambiguous. V shed 6 bases and J shed 3 bases, with 9 bases lying between them. Germline V lookup: CDR1 SEHNR, CDR2 FQNEAQ (reference sequence). CDR3 length: 13 residues. The CDR3 DNA reads TGTGCCAGCAGGCCTCTGGACTACAATGAGCAGTTCTTC. It encodes CASRPLDYNEQFF.